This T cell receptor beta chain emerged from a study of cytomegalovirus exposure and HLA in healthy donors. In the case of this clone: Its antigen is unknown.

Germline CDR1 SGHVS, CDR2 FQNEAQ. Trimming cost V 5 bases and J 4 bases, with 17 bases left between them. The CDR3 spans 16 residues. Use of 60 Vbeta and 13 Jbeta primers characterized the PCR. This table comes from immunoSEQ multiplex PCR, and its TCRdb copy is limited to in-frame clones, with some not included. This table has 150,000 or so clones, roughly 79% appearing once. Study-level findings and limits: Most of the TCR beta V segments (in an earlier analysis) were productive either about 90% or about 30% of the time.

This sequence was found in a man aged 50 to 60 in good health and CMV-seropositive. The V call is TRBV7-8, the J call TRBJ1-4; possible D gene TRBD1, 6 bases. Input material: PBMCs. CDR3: CASSARAGDYNEKLFF. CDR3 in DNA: TGTGCCAGCAGCGCACGGGCAGGGGACTATAATGAAAAACTGTTTTTT.